The present T cell receptor (beta chain) was sequenced within a study of naive and memory T cell subsets. CDR3 length: 14 residues. The germline V gene has CDR1 SGDLS and CDR2 YYNGEE. J lost 2 bases, V lost 4 bases, and 5 bases had no gene match. Two oligonucleotides, mixed equimolar, formed the beta constant-region primer covering TRBC1 and TRBC2. The ligated cDNA underwent four PCR rounds using SP2 and nested alpha and beta constant-region primers. TCRdb ran MiXCR on the UMI-ligation and nested PCR reads and lists one entry per CDR3 protein. The sample holds just over 80,000 distinct CDR3 sequences, about 8.2% seen once. General study results and limits: From naive to CM, EM and EMRA, diversity decreased and Gini increased. A few larger clonotypes appeared in naive repertoires, especially CD8, possibly memory cells re-expressing CD45RA.

From the second PCR step, alpha and beta chains were amplified apart. Comment on this clonotype: Its specificity is not known.

The rearrangement uses TRBV9 and TRBJ2-7, with 8 bases matching TRBD2. This TCR came from a human donor in good health. The specimen sequenced was naive CD8+ T cells from blood. The CDR3 sequence is CASSPWREAYEQYF. In DNA, the CDR3 is TGTGCCAGCAGCCCCTGGCGGGAGGCCTACGAGCAGTACTTC.